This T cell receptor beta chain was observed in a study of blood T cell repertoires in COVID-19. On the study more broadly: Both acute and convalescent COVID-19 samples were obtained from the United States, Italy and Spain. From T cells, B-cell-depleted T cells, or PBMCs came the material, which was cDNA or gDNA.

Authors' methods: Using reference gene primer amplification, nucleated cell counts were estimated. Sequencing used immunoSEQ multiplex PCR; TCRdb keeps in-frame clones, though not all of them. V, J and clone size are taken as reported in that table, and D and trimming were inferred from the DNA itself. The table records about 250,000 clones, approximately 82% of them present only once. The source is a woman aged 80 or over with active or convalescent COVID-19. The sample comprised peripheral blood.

CDR3 in amino acids: CASSSGRGLDETQYF. The CDR3 DNA is TGCGCCAGCAGCTCTGGCAGGGGGCTTGACGAGACCCAGTACTTC. The chain couples TRBV5-1 to TRBJ2-5; 8 bases map to TRBD1. CDR3 length: 15 residues. The trim removed 3 bases at V and 5 bases at J, leaving 9 bases unmatched. Germline CDR1 is SGHRS and CDR2 is YFSETQ.